This T cell receptor beta chain was sequenced during a study of T cell responses to AZD1222 COVID-19 vaccine. Study overall: Some second doses came at about 4 weeks and others at about 12 weeks; these were pooled.

V was clipped by 7 bases and J by 4 bases, with 14 bases between them. CDR1 and CDR2 (germline): SGHNT, YENEEA. This CDR3 is built from 14 residues. TCRdb's table, derived via immunoSEQ multiplex PCR, lists solely in-frame clones and lacks some. The sample yields 100,000 to 150,000 clones, 92% seen once. This chain joins TRBV11-3 and TRBJ2-1, with a possible D match to TRBD1 (5 bases). The source material was peripheral blood, sampled on day 0 of AZD1222 vaccination. This receptor was taken from an adult in good health. CDR3 bases: TGTGCCAGCACCGAAGGGGCTGGTTACAATGAGCAGTTCTTC. Protein product: CASTEGAGYNEQFF.